The clone carrying this T cell receptor beta chain was recorded many times. Its cognate antigen is unknown. These data belong to a study of breast tumors, draining lymph nodes, adjacent tissues. TCRdb reanalysed the multiplex PCR reads using MiXCR and keeps one entry per CDR3 protein. This sample has over 200,000 distinct CDR3 sequences, with approximately 36% found just once. Samples came from axillary lymph nodes draining the breast cancer. The germline V gene encodes CDR1 DFQATT and CDR2 SNEGSKA (reference sequence). V lost 3 bases, J lost 1 base, and 16 bases lay in between. CDR3 length: 16 amino acids. Study-level findings and limits: Tumor TCR diversity was below lymph nodes but above nontumor tissue. Most tumor T cells seemingly derive from lymph node, then expand in tumor. Tumor and nontumor repertoires were significantly more similar in luminal-like than in basal-like breast cancer.

The sequencing sample was made of axillary lymph node tissue. The clonotype was recovered from a female donor with breast cancer. Some clones in this sample may be carry-over from other donors' samples. The V call is TRBV20-1, the J call TRBJ1-5, with D possibly being TRBD1 (5 bases). CDR3 residues: CSASPGTPFSNQPQHF. CDR3 nucleotide sequence: TGCAGTGCTAGCCCCGGGACCCCTTTCAGCAATCAGCCCCAGCATTTT.